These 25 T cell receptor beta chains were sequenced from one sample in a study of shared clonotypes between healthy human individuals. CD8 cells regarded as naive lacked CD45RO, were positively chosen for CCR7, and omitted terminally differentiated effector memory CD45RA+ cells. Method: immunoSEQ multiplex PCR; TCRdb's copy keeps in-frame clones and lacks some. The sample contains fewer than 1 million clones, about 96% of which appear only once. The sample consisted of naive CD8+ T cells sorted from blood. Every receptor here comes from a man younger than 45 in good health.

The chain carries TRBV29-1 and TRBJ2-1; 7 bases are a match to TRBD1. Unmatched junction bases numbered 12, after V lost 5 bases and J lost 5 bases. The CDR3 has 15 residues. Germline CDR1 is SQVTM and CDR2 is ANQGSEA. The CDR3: CSVLYGTAQNNEQFF. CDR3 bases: TGCAGCGTTCTCTATGGGACAGCCCAGAACAATGAGCAGTTCTTC.

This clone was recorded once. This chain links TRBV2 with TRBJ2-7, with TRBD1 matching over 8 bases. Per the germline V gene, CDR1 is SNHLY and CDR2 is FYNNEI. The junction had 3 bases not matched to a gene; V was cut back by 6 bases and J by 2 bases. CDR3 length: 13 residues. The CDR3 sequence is CASRDRAAYEQYF. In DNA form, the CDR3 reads TGTGCCAGCAGGGACAGGGCGGCCTACGAGCAGTACTTC.

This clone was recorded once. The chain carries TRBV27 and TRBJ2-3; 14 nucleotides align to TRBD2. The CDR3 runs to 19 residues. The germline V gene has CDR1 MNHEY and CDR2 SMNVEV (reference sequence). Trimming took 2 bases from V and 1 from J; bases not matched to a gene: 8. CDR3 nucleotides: TGTGCCAGCAGTTTAACGGGACTAGCGGGAGAAGAGGGCACAGATACGCAGTATTTT. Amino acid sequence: CASSLTGLAGEEGTDTQYF.

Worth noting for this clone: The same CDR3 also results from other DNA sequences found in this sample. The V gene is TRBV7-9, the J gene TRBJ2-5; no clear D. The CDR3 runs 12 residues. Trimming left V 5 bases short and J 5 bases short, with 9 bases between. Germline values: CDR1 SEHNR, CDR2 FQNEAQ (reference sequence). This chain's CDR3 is CASSLLRETQYF. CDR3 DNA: TGTGCCAGCAGCCTTCTCCGGGAGACCCAGTACTTC.

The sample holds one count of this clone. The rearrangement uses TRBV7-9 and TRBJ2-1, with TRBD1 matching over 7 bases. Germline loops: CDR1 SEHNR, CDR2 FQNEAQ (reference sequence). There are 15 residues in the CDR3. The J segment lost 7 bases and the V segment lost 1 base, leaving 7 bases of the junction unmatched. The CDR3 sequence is CASSLGPQGDNEQFF. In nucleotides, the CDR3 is TGTGCCAGCAGCTTAGGACCCCAGGGGGATAATGAGCAGTTCTTC.

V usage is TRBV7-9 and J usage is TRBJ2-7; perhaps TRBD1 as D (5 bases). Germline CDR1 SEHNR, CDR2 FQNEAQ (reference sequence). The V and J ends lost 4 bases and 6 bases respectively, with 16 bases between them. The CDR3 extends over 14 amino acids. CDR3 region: CASSSSLTESEQYF. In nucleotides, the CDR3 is TGTGCCAGCAGCTCCTCTTTGACAGAGTCCGAGCAGTACTTC.

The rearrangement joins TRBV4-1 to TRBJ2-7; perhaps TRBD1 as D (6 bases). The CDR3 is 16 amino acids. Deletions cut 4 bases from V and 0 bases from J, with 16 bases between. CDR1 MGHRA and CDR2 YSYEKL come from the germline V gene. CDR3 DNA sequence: TGCGCCAGCAGCCGCAGGGGCCAGCTCTTCTCCTACGAGCAGTACTTC. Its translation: CASSRRGQLFSYEQYF.

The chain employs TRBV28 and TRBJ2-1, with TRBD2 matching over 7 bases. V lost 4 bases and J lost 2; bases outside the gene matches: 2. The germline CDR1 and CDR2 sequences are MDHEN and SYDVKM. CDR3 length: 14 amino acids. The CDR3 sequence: CASSSSGAYNEQFF. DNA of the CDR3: TGTGCCAGCAGTTCGAGCGGGGCCTACAATGAGCAGTTCTTC.

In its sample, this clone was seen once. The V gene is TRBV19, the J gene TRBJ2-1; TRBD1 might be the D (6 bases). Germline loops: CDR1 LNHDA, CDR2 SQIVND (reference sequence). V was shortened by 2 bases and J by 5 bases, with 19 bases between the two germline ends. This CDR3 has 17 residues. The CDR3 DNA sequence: TGTGCCAGTAGTATACGAGGGGGTCAGGGATTGCACAATGAGCAGTTCTTC. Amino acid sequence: CASSIRGGQGLHNEQFF.

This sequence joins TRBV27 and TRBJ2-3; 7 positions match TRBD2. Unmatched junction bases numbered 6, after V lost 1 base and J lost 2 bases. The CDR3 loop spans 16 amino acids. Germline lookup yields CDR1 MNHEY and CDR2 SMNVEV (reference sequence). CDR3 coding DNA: TGTGCCAGCAGTTTATTTGCGGGAGTTATCACAGATACGCAGTATTTT. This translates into CASSLFAGVITDTQYF.

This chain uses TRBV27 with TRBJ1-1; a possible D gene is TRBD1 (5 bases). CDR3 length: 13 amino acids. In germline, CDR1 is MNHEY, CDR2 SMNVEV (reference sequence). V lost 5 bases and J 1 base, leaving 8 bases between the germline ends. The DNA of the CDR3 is TGTGCCAGCAGTACTGGACAGAACACTGAAGCTTTCTTT. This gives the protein CASSTGQNTEAFF.

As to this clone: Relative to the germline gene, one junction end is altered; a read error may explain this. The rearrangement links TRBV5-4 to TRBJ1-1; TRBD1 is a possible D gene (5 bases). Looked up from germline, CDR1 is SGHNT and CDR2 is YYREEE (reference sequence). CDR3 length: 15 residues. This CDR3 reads CDSNFSDHRQSGAFF. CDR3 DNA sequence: TGTGACAGCAACTTTTCGGATCACAGACAGTCCGGGGCTTTCTTT.

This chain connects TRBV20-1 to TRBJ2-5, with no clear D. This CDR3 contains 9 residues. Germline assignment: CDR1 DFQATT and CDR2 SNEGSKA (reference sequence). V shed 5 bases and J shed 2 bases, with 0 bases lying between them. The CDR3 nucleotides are TGCAGTGCTCAAGAGACCCAGTACTTC. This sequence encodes CSAQETQYF.

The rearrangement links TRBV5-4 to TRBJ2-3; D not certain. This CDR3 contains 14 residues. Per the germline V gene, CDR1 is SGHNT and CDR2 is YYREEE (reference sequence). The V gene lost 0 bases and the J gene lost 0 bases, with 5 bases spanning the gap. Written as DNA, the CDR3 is TGTGCCAGCAGCTTGGAAGACAGCACAGATACGCAGTATTTT. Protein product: CASSLEDSTDTQYF.

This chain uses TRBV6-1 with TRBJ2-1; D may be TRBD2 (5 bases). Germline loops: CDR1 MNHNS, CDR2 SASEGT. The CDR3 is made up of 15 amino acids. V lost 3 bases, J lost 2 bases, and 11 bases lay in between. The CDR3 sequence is CASSDWTETYNEQFF. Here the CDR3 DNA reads TGTGCCAGCAGTGACTGGACTGAAACCTACAATGAGCAGTTCTTC.

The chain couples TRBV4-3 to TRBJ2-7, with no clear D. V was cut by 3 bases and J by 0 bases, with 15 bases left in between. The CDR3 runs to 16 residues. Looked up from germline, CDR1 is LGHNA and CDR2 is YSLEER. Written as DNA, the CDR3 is TGCGCCAGCAGCCACACCTCTACACGAAGCTCCTACGAGCAGTACTTC. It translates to CASSHTSTRSSYEQYF.

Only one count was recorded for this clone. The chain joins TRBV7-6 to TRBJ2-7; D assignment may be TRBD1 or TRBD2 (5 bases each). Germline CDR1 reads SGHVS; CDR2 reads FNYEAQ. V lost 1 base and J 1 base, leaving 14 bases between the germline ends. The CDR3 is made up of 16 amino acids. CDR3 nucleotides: TGTGCCAGCAGCTTAGGGCAGGGTAGCGTATCCTACGAGCAGTACTTC. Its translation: CASSLGQGSVSYEQYF.

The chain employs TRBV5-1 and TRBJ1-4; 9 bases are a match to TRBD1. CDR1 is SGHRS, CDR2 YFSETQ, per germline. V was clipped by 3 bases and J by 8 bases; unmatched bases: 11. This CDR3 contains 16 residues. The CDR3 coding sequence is TGCGCCAGCAGCTCCTACGGGACAGGGATCGAGGAAAAACTGTTTTTT. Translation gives CASSSYGTGIEEKLFF.

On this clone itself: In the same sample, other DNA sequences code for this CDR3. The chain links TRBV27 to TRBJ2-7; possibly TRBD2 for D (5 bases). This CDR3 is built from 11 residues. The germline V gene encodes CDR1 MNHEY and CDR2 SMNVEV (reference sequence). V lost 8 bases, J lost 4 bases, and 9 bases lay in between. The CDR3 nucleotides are TGTGCCAGCGGACTTTCATACGAGCAGTACTTC. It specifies CASGLSYEQYF.

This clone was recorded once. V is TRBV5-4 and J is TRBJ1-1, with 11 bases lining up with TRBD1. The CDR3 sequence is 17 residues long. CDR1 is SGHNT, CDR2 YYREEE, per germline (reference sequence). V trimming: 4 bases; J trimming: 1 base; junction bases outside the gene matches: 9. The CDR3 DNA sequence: TGTGCCAGCAGCCCGGACAGGGGGCTTTCATGGAACACTGAAGCTTTCTTT. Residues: CASSPDRGLSWNTEAFF.

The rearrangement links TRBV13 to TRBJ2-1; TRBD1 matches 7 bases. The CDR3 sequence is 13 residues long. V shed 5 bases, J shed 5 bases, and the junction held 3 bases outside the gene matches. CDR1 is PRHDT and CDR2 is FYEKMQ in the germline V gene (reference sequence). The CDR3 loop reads CASSEGQHNEQFF. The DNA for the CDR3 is TGTGCCAGCAGCGAGGGACAGCACAATGAGCAGTTCTTC. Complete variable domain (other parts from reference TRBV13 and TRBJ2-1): AAGVIQSPRHLIKEKRETATLKCYPIPRHDTVYWYQQGPGQDPQFLISFYEKMQSDKGSIPDRFSAQQFSDYHSELNMSSLELGDSALYFCASSEGQHNEQFFGPGTRLTVL.

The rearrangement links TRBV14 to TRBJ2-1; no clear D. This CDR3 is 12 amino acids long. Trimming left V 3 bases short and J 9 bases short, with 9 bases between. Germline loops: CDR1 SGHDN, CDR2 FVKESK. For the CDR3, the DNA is TGTGCCAGCAGCCAGTATAATTTTGAGCAGTTCTTC. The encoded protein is CASSQYNFEQFF.

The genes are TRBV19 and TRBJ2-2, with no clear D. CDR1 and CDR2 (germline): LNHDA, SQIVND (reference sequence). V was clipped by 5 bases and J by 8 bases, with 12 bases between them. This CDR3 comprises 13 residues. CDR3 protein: CASSLGFLGELFF. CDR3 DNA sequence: TGTGCCAGTAGTCTCGGTTTTCTGGGGGAGCTGTTTTTT.

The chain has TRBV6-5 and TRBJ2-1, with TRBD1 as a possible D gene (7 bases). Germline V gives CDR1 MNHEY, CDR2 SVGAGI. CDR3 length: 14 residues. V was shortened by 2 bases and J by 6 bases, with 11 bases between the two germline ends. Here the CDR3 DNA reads TGTGCCAGCAGTTACAGTCAGGGGGGCAATGAGCAGTTCTTC. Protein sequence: CASSYSQGGNEQFF.

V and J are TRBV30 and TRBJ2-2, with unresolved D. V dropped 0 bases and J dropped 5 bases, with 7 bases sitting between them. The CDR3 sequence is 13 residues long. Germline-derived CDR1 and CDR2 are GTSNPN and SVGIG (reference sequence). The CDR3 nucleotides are TGTGCCTGGAGTGTGATTGGAACCGGGGAGCTGTTTTTT. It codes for CAWSVIGTGELFF.